This passage covers 11 T cell receptor beta chains from one sample sequenced in a study of regulatory T cells in long-lasting Graves disease. To make TCR beta libraries, researchers used iRepertoire HTBI primers and Arm-PCR of CDR3 regions. TCRdb redid the calling of the multiplex PCR reads with MiXCR, one entry per CDR3 protein. The sample lists approximately 400,000 distinct CDR3 sequences, 23% occurring once. Time point: persistent/refractory GD, antithyroid drugs over 5 years with positive TRAb. Isolated PBMC RNA provided the starting material for the TCR library. Sequencing was performed on peripheral blood mononuclear cells (PBMCs), taken when the disease was refractory, from a patient treated with antithyroid drugs. The receptor source for this set is a woman in her thirties or forties with Graves disease.

The V gene is TRBV18, the J gene TRBJ2-5; D unclear. The CDR3 sequence is 12 residues long. V lost 6 bases and J 5 bases, leaving 10 bases between the germline ends. CDR1 KGHSH and CDR2 LQKENI come from the germline V gene. The CDR3 loop is CASSGLRETQYF. CDR3 sequence (DNA): TGTGCCAGCTCCGGCCTACGGGAGACCCAGTACTTC.

The chain is built from TRBV28 and TRBJ2-1; 9 positions match TRBD1. Germline V gene sequence: CDR1 MDHEN, CDR2 SYDVKM. The CDR3 covers 14 residues. Trimming took 6 bases from V and 8 from J; bases not matched to a gene: 8. The CDR3 reads CASRDGTGSHEQFF. CDR3 nucleotides: TGTGCCAGCAGAGACGGGACAGGGAGCCATGAGCAGTTCTTC.

This clonotype appeared many times. The gene calls are TRBV28 and TRBJ2-5, with 15 nucleotides matching TRBD2. The V gene's germline CDR1 is MDHEN and CDR2 SYDVKM. With V trimmed by 6 bases and J by 4 bases, 0 bases remained unmatched. The CDR3 totals 14 residues. CDR3 DNA: TGTGCCAGCAGGGGACTAGCGGGAGGAGAGACCCAGTACTTC. As protein: CASRGLAGGETQYF.

V and J are TRBV7-9 and TRBJ1-5, with TRBD1 matching over 7 bases. The CDR3 sequence is 18 residues long. Germline-derived CDR1 and CDR2 are SEHNR and FQNEAQ (reference sequence). The trim removed 3 bases at V and 0 bases at J, leaving 11 bases unmatched. CDR3 region: CASSFGTDSVHSNQPQHF. CDR3 in DNA: TGTGCCAGCAGCTTTGGGACAGACTCCGTTCATAGCAATCAGCCCCAGCATTTT.

A note on this clonotype: This clone may be a read error of a much larger clone one base away. In nucleotides, the CDR3 is TGCAGTGCGCAGCGAGAGACCCAGTACTTC. It specifies CSAQRETQYF. This chain links TRBV20-1 with TRBJ2-5; D uncertain. The CDR3 consists of 10 residues. Per germline, CDR1 DFQATT and CDR2 SNEGSKA (reference sequence). The ends were cut back, 6 bases at V and 4 bases at J, with 6 bases in the middle.

This clonotype has a count of ten or more. The gene calls are TRBV28 and TRBJ2-5, with D perhaps TRBD1 (5 bases). CDR3 size: 16 residues. Germline CDR1 and CDR2: MDHEN and SYDVKM. The ends were cut back, 3 bases at V and 1 base at J, with 15 bases in the middle. This CDR3 is CASSFVGRVVQETQYF. The CDR3 DNA reads as TGTGCCAGCAGTTTTGTGGGCAGGGTGGTCCAAGAGACCCAGTACTTC.

This clonotype was recorded many times. The gene calls are TRBV28 and TRBJ1-1; D gene unclear. V lost 6 bases, J lost 0 bases, and 17 bases lay in between. The CDR3 runs 16 residues. The germline CDR1 and CDR2 sequences are MDHEN and SYDVKM. CDR3 nucleotide sequence: TGTGCCAGCAGCCCACGTTCCTGGCCCATGAACACTGAAGCTTTCTTT. It yields the protein CASSPRSWPMNTEAFF.

This sequence joins TRBV5-1 and TRBJ2-7; 7 nucleotides line up with TRBD1. V was pared by 4 bases and J by 2 bases, with 21 bases of the junction left unmatched. Germline-derived CDR1 and CDR2 are SGHRS and YFSETQ. This CDR3 comprises 19 residues. The CDR3 nucleotides are TGCGCCAGCAGCCGCGGACAGGCCCTCCCCCCGATGGGAGCCTACGAGCAGTACTTC. This encodes CASSRGQALPPMGAYEQYF. Together with reference TRBV5-1 and TRBJ2-7, the CDR3 gives the full variable domain: KAGVTQTPRYLIKTRGQQVTLSCSPISGHRSVSWYQQTPGQGLQFLFEYFSETQRNKGNFPGRFSGRQFSNSRSEMNVSTLELGDSALYLCASSRGQALPPMGAYEQYFGPGTRLTVT.

This clonotype was counted ten times or more. The rearrangement links TRBV28 to TRBJ2-7; tentative D call: TRBD2 (6 bases). With 7 bases removed from V and 5 bases from J, the gap between germline ends came to 21 bases. The CDR3 length is 15 residues. The germline CDR1 and CDR2 sequences are MDHEN and SYDVKM. DNA of the CDR3: TGTGCCAGCACCCCACTAGGAGGGCCCCTTGACGAGCAGTACTTC. This encodes CASTPLGGPLDEQYF.

This clonotype was found once. A far larger clone lies a single base away; this is likely a read error. The genes are TRBV6-1 and TRBJ1-6; D gene ambiguous. The CDR3 loop spans 14 amino acids. Germline V gives CDR1 MNHNS, CDR2 SASEGT. The V end was cut by 3 bases, the J end by 7 bases, with 10 bases between. As DNA, the CDR3 is TGTGCCAGCAGTGACTCGAGACAAAATTCACCCCTCCACTTT. Amino acids: CASSDSRQNSPLHF.

This chain uses TRBV19 with TRBJ1-4; D is ambiguous. The CDR3 consists of 13 residues. Looked up from germline, CDR1 is LNHDA and CDR2 is SQIVND (reference sequence). Trimming took 7 bases from V and 0 from J, leaving 6 bases between them. The CDR3 region has the DNA TGTGCCAGTATCGACTCAACTAATGAAAAACTGTTTTTT. Translation: CASIDSTNEKLFF.